This T cell receptor (beta chain) was identified in a study of glioma-infiltrating T cells after dendritic cell vaccination. Background on the study: Monocyte-derived dendritic cells, cultured approximately 7 days with IL-4 and GM-CSF, were pulsed with autologous tumor lysate. Three intradermal dendritic cell vaccine injections were given every two weeks.

Up to about 2 ug genomic DNA was used for TCRB CDR3 amplification. This table comes from immunoSEQ multiplex PCR, and its TCRdb copy is limited to in-frame clones, with some not included. The data show approximately 82,000 clones, with about 90% seen just once and 3% to 4% held by the top ten. The trim removed 6 bases at V and 6 bases at J, leaving 5 bases unmatched. The CDR3 loop spans 13 amino acids. Germline-derived CDR1 and CDR2 are SNHLY and FYNNEI. Sequences were derived from blood, sampled before dendritic cell vaccination. The V call is TRBV2, the J call TRBJ1-5, with 7 bases aligning to TRBD1. The sequence derives from a human donor with glioblastoma. The DNA for the CDR3 is TGTGCCAGCAGCACATACAGGGGTCAGCCCCAGCATTTT. The encoded protein is CASSTYRGQPQHF.